Presented here are 10 T cell receptor beta chains from one specimen sequenced in a study of shared clonotypes between healthy human individuals. Naive CD8 cells were CD45RO-negative, positively selected for CCR7, excluding terminally differentiated effector memory CD45RA+ cells. Using immunoSEQ multiplex PCR, the repertoire was profiled, and TCRdb retains in-frame clones only, with some absent. The table lists some 2.1 million clones, about 94% of them singletons. Sequenced: naive CD8+ T cells from PBMCs. The receptors were sampled from a man between 18 and 29 years old in good health. Some clones in this sample may be carry-over from other donors' samples.

V usage is TRBV7-9 and J usage is TRBJ2-3, with TRBD2 matching over 7 bases. Germline trimming cut 6 bases from V and 2 bases from J; bases unmatched to any gene: 17. The germline V gene has CDR1 SEHNR and CDR2 FQNEAQ (reference sequence). CDR3 length: 18 amino acids. The DNA for the CDR3 is TGTGCCAGCAGTCCGCCCCTATGGGGAGGGGTCCTCACAGATACGCAGTATTTT. This sequence encodes CASSPPLWGGVLTDTQYF.

The gene calls are TRBV27 and TRBJ2-1, with 9 bases aligning to TRBD2. Germline CDR1 reads MNHEY; CDR2 reads SMNVEV (reference sequence). After removal of 4 bases from V and 7 bases from J, the junction contained 5 bases not matched to a gene. This CDR3 comprises 14 residues. DNA of the CDR3: TGTGCCAGCAGTTCTGGCGGGAGGGTAAATGAGCAGTTCTTC. This encodes CASSSGGRVNEQFF.

The CDR3 here is CASSLGQGLCEQYF. The CDR3 region has the DNA TGCGCCAGCAGCCTCGGACAGGGTTTGTGCGAGCAGTACTTC. The chain joins TRBV4-1 to TRBJ2-7; 8 bases agree with TRBD1. The CDR3 covers 14 residues. Germline CDR1 MGHRA, CDR2 YSYEKL. V trimming: 4 bases; J trimming: 6 bases; junction bases outside the gene matches: 8.

The chain has TRBV27 and TRBJ2-7; maybe TRBD2 (6 bases). Germline V gene lookup returns CDR1 MNHEY and CDR2 SMNVEV (reference sequence). The CDR3 runs to 16 residues. With 0 bases removed from V and 1 base from J, the gap between germline ends came to 13 bases. CDR3 DNA: TGTGCCAGCAGTTTATCGAGTCCTAGCGAATCCTACGAGCAGTACTTC. Its translation is CASSLSSPSESYEQYF.

J is TRBJ2-7 and V is TRBV7-6; 8 nucleotides line up with TRBD1. Per the germline V gene, CDR1 is SGHVS and CDR2 is FNYEAQ. The J segment lost 3 bases and the V segment lost 5 bases, leaving 12 bases of the junction unmatched. The CDR3 is 16 amino acids. The CDR3 DNA reads as TGTGCCAGCAGCCTCCAGGGGGCCAGGACCCACTACGAGCAGTACTTC. It translates to CASSLQGARTHYEQYF. Based on the CDR3 plus reference TRBV7-6 and TRBJ2-7, the full variable domain is GAGVSQSPRYKVTKRGQDVALRCDPISGHVSLYWYRQALGQGPEFLTYFNYEAQQDKSGLPNDRFSAERPEGSISTLTIQRTEQRDSAMYRCASSLQGARTHYEQYFGPGTRLTVT.

This sequence joins TRBV4-1 and TRBJ1-1; D uncertain. There are 15 residues in the CDR3. V was shortened by 0 bases and J by 5 bases, with 13 bases between the two germline ends. CDR1 and CDR2 (germline): MGHRA, YSYEKL. The CDR3 loop reads CASSQDREGGTEAFF. The CDR3 DNA reads as TGCGCCAGCAGCCAAGATCGGGAGGGAGGGACTGAAGCTTTCTTT.

V and J are TRBV15 and TRBJ1-6, with D maybe TRBD1 (5 bases). Germline CDR1 LNHNV, CDR2 YYDKDF (reference sequence). The CDR3 length is 17 residues. With 3 bases removed from V and 5 bases from J, the gap between germline ends came to 17 bases. CDR3 sequence (DNA): TGTGCCACCAGCAGGGACTTCGGGACTATCGATAATTCACCCCTCCACTTT. This codes for CATSRDFGTIDNSPLHF.

This clone was picked up one time. This sequence joins TRBV19 and TRBJ2-7, with D perhaps given as TRBD1 or TRBD2 (5 bases each). This CDR3 has 13 residues. The V and J ends lost 5 bases and 4 bases respectively, with 12 bases between them. Looked up from germline, CDR1 is LNHDA and CDR2 is SQIVND (reference sequence). The CDR3 loop is CASSSRGVYEQYF. The DNA for the CDR3 is TGTGCCAGTAGTTCTAGAGGGGTATACGAGCAGTACTTC. The variable domain in full, with the rest retrieved from reference TRBV19 and TRBJ2-7, is DGGITQSPKYLFRKEGQNVTLSCEQNLNHDAMYWYRQDPGQGLRLIYYSQIVNDFQKGDIAEGYSVSREKKESFPLTVTSAQKNPTAFYLCASSSRGVYEQYFGPGTRLTVT.

The chain uses TRBV29-1 and TRBJ1-2, with a tentative D call TRBD1 (5 bases). The V end lost 4 bases, the J end lost 6 bases, and 9 bases lay between the germline ends. CDR3 length equals 11 residues. CDR1 is SQVTM and CDR2 is ANQGSEA in the germline V gene. CDR3 amino acids: CSVGKGDGYTF. DNA for the CDR3: TGCAGCGTTGGGAAAGGGGATGGCTACACCTTC.

This clone has more than one count but fewer than ten. The gene calls are TRBV2 and TRBJ1-5; D is perhaps TRBD1 (5 bases). Germline CDR1 reads SNHLY; CDR2 reads FYNNEI. This CDR3 comprises 13 residues. V was trimmed by 7 bases and J by 4 bases, leaving 11 bases between them. In DNA form, the CDR3 reads TGTGCCAGCATCCTAGACAGTAATCAGCCCCAGCATTTT. It specifies CASILDSNQPQHF.